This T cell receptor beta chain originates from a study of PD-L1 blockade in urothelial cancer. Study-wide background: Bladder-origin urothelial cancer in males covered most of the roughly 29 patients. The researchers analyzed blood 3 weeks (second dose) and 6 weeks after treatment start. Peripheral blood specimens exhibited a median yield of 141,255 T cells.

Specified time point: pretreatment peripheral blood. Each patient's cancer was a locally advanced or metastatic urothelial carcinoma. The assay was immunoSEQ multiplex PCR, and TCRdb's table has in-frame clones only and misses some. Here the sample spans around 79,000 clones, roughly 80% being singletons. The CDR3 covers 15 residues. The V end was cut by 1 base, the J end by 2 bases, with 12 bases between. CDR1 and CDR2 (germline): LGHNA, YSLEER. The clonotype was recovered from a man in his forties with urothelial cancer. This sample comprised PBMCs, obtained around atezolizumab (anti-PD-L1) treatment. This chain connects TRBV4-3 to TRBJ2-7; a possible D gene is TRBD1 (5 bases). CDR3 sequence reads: CASSQGSGAAYEQYF. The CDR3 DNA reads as TGCGCCAGCAGCCAAGGTTCTGGGGCAGCCTACGAGCAGTACTTC.